A selection of T cell receptor beta chains follows, all from one sample in a study of T cell repertoires in cytomegalovirus infection. TCRdb processed the reads anew with MiXCR; each CDR3 protein has one entry. The sample shows about 310,000 distinct CDR3 sequences, 9.6% of them seen only once. Sequenced sample: PBMCs. The receptors derive from a human donor in good health (CMV status not recorded). Some clones in this sample may be carry-over from other donors' samples. CDR3s include the opening cysteine and the closing phenylalanine or tryptophan. The D gene is left open where the match is weak. Only part of the rows carry a size: once, few, many, or a class if the clone is expanded.

>.|TRBJ2-5|many|TRBV12-3/TRBV12-4
CASSFGPAGETQYF
TGTGCCAGCAGTTTTGGGCCGGCGGGGGAGACCCAGTACTTC
>.|TRBJ2-5|many|TRBV5-1
CASSTGAGKETQYF
TGCGCCAGCAGCACGGGGGCAGGAAAAGAGACCCAGTACTTC
>.|TRBJ1-2|.|TRBV29-1
CSVEGGKSNYGYTF
TGCAGCGTTGAGGGGGGCAAGTCTAACTATGGCTACACCTTC
>.|TRBJ1-5|many|TRBV20-1
CSAPGPGQTSNQPQHF
TGCAGTGCCCCGGGGCCTGGACAGACTAGCAATCAGCCCCAGCATTTT
>.|TRBJ2-5|many|TRBV6-2/TRBV6-3
CASSYLTAQETQYF
TGTGCCAGCAGTTACTTGACAGCACAAGAGACCCAGTACTTC
>.|TRBJ1-5|many|TRBV7-2
CASSPGVLNQPQHF
TGTGCCAGCAGCCCCGGGGTGCTCAATCAGCCCCAGCATTTT
>.|TRBJ1-2|.|TRBV29-1
CSVHTNYGYTF
TGCAGCGTACACACTAACTATGGCTACACCTTC
>TRBD1|TRBJ2-2|many|TRBV7-2
CASSLRTGLFTGELFF
TGTGCCAGCAGCTTACGGACAGGGCTCTTCACCGGGGAGCTGTTTTTT
>TRBD1|TRBJ1-2|many|TRBV7-2
CASGRGQGSMRYTF
TGTGCCAGCGGCCGGGGACAGGGCTCTATGCGCTACACCTTC
>.|TRBJ1-3|few|TRBV28
CASMHVRNTIYF
TGTGCCAGCATGCACGTCAGAAACACCATATATTTT
>.|TRBJ1-4|many|TRBV6-5
CASSYSLEVEKLFF
TGTGCCAGCAGTTACTCGCTCGAGGTAGAAAAACTGTTTTTT
>.|TRBJ1-2|many|TRBV28
CASSRSPYGYTF
TGTGCCAGCAGCCGGTCACCCTATGGCTACACCTTC
>TRBD1|TRBJ1-4|many|TRBV20-1
CSATLDRGEKLFF
TGCAGTGCCACCCTGGACAGGGGTGAAAAACTGTTTTTT
>.|TRBJ2-6|.|TRBV20-1
CSASPGGSSGANVLTF
TGCAGTGCTAGCCCCGGGGGCTCATCTGGGGCCAACGTCCTGACTTTC
>.|TRBJ1-1|once|TRBV7-9
CASWAAYTEAFF
TGTGCCAGCTGGGCAGCTTACACTGAAGCTTTCTTT
>.|TRBJ2-7|many|TRBV7-2
CASSRNIPYEQYF
TGTGCCAGCAGTCGGAATATCCCATACGAGCAGTACTTC